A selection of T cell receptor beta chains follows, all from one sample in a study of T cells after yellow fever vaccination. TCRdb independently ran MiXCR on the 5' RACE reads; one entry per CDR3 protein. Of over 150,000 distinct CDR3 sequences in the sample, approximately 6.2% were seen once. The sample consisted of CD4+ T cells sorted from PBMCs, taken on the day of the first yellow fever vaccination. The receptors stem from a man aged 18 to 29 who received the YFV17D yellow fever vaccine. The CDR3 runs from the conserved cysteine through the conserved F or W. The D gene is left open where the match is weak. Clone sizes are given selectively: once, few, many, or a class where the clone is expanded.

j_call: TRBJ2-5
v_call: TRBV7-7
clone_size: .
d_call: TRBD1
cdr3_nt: TGTGCTAGCAGCCCTGGGACAGGGTACGCAGAGACCCAGTACTTC
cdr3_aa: CASSPGTGYAETQYF

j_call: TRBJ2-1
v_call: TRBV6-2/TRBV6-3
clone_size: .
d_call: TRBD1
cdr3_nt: TGTGCCAGCGGACAGGGCCAACGTGAGCAGTTCTTC
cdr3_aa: CASGQGQREQFF

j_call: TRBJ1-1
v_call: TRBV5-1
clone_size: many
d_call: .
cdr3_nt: TGCGCCAGCAGCTTGGCCACGGGACTGAACACTGAAGCTTTCTTT
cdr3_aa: CASSLATGLNTEAFF

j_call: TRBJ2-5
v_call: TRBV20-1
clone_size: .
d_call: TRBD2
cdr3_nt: TGCAGTGCTAAGAGCGGGGCCCGGTTGGAAGAGACCCAGTACTTC
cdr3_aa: CSAKSGARLEETQYF

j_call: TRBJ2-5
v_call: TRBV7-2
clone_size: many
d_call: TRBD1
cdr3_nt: TGTGCCAGCAGGGATAACAGGGGACAAGAGACCCAGTACTTC
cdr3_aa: CASRDNRGQETQYF

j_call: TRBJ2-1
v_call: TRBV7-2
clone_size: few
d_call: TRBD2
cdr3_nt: TGTGCCAGCAGCTTAGACGGACTAGCGGGGGGGCGGGAGCAGTTCTTC
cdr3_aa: CASSLDGLAGGREQFF

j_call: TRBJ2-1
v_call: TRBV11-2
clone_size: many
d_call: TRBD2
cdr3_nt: TGTGCCAGCAGCTTAGAGGGACTAGCGAGGCACAATGAGCAGTTCTTC
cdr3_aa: CASSLEGLARHNEQFF

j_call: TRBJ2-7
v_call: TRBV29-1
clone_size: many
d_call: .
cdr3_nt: TGCAGCGCGAGGGCTTGGGACGAGCAGTACTTC
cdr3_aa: CSARAWDEQYF

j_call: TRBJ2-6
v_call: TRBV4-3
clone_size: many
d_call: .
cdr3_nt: TGCGCCAGCAGCCAAGATTGGTTGCTGGGCTCTGGGGCCAACGTCCTGACTTTC
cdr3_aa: CASSQDWLLGSGANVLTF

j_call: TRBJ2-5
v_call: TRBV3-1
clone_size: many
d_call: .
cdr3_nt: TGTGCCAGCAGCGTCCGGGGAGGCGAGACCCAGTACTTC
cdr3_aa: CASSVRGGETQYF

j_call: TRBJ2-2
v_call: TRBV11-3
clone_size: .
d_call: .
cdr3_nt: TGTGCCAGCAGCCAGCAGGGAAACACCGGGGAGCTGTTTTTT
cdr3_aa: CASSQQGNTGELFF

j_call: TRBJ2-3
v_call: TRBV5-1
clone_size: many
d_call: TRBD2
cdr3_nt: TGCGCCAGCAGCTTGGCCTCGGGGGGAAAAGATACGCAGTATTTT
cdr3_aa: CASSLASGGKDTQYF

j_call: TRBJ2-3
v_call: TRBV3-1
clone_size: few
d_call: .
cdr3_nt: TGTGCCAGCAGCCAATTTTGGGGGTCCACAGATACGCAGTATTTT
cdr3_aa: CASSQFWGSTDTQYF

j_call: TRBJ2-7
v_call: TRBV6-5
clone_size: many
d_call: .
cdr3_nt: TGTGCCAGCAGCCTATTGAGGGAAGGGTCGCGGGAGCAGTACTTC
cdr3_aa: CASSLLREGSREQYF

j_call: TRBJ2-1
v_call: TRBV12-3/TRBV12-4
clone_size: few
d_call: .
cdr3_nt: TGTGCCAGCAGTTTATTGGGGGGGACAGCAGACTACAATGAGCAGTTCTTC
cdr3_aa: CASSLLGGTADYNEQFF

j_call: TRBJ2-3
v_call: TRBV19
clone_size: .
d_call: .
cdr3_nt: TGTGCCAGTAGCAACCCCCAGGGGAGCACAGATACGCAGTATTTT
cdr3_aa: CASSNPQGSTDTQYF

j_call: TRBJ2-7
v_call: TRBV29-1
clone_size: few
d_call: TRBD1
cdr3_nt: TGCAGCGTTGGGGACAGCTACGAGCAGTACTTC
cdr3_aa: CSVGDSYEQYF

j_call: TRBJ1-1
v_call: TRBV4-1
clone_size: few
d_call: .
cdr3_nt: TGCGCCAGCAGCCAAGACGGGATAGGGGAGGGCTTAGGAGCTTTCTTT
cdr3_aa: CASSQDGIGEGLGAFF

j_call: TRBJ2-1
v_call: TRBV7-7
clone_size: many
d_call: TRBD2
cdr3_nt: TGTGCCAGCAGCTCGGGCGGGGGGAATGAGCAGTTCTTC
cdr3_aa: CASSSGGGNEQFF

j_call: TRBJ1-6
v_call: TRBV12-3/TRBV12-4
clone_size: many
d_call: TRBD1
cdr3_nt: TGTGCCAGCAGTCCACGGACAGGGGGTAATTCACCCCTCCACTTT
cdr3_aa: CASSPRTGGNSPLHF

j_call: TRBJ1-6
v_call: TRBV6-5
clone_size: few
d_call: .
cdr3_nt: TGTGCCAGCAGTTACTTTACGGCAGCTAATCTGAATTCACCCCTCCACTTT
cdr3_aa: CASSYFTAANLNSPLHF

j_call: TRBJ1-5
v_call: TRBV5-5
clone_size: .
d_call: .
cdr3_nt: TGTGCCAGCAGCTTGGCCATGGGGACGCCCCAGCATTTT
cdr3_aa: CASSLAMGTPQHF

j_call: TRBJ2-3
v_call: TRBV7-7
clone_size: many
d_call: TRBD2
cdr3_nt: TGTGCCAGCAGCCCAGGCGGGAGTAATACGCAGTATTTT
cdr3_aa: CASSPGGSNTQYF

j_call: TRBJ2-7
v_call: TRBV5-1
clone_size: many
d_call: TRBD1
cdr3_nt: TGCGCCAGCAGCTTGGCTTCACCGGGACAGGATTCGGCAGGGGGCTACGAGCAGTACTTC
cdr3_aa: CASSLASPGQDSAGGYEQYF

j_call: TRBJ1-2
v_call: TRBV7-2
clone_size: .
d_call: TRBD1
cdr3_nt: TGTGCCAGCAGCTCCAACACGGGGACAGCTAACTATGGCTACACCTTC
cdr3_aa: CASSSNTGTANYGYTF

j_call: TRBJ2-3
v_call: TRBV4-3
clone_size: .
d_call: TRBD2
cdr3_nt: TGCGCCAGCAGCCAAGAACCCGCTAGCGGGGGGGGCCGGAACACAGATACGCAGTATTTT
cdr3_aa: CASSQEPASGGGRNTDTQYF

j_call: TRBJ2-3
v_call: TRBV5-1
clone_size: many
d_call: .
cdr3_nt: TGCGCCAGCAGCTGGGCCGGGGCGGAGACAGATACGCAGTATTTT
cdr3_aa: CASSWAGAETDTQYF

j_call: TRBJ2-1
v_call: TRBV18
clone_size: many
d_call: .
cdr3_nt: TGTGCCAGCTCACCACCCCTGGATGAGCAGTTCTTC
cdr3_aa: CASSPPLDEQFF

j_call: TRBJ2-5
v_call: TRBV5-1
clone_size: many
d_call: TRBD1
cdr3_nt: TGCGCCAGCAGCTCTGGGACAGGGGAAGAGACCCAGTACTTC
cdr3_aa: CASSSGTGEETQYF

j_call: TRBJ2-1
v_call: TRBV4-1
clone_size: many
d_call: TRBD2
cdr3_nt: TGCGCCAGCAGCCACGGGGGGGCCTTCGACAATGAGCAGTTCTTC
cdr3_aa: CASSHGGAFDNEQFF

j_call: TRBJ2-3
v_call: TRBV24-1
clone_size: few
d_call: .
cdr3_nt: TGTGCCACCAGGGGAACGACAGATACGCAGTATTTT
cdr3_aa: CATRGTTDTQYF

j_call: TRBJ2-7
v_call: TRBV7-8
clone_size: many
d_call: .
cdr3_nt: TGTGCCAGCAGCTTAGAAAGTGGGGACGAGCAGTACTTC
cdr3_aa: CASSLESGDEQYF

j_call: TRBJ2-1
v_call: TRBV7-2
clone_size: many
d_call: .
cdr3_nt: TGTGCCAGCAGCTTAAGCCGACCGAGCTCCTACAATGAGCAGTTCTTC
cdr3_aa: CASSLSRPSSYNEQFF

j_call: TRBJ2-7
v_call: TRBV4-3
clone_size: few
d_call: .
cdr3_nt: TGCGCCAGCAGCCAAGACCCCAGTTATGTGCAGTACTTC
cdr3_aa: CASSQDPSYVQYF

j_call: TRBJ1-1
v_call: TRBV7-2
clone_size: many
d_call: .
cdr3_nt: TGTGCCAGCAGCTTAGTGTCCGGTAACACTGAAGCTTTCTTT
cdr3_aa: CASSLVSGNTEAFF

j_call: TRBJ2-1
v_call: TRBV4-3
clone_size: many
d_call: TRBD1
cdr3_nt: TGCGCCAGCAGCCAAATCAGGTGGACAGGCAATGAGCAGTTCTTC
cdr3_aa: CASSQIRWTGNEQFF

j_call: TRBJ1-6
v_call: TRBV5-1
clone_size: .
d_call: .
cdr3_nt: TGCGCCAGCAGCTTGGGTGATCAGAGGAATTCACCCCTCCACTTT
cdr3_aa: CASSLGDQRNSPLHF

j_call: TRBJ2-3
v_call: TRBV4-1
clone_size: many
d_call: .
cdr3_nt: TGCGCCAGCAGCCAAGACAGGCCGAACACAGATACGCAGTATTTT
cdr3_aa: CASSQDRPNTDTQYF

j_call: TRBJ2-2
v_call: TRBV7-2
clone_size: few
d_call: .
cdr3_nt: TGTGCCAGCAGCCCCACAGGGTCTTCCGGGGAGCTGTTTTTT
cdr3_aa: CASSPTGSSGELFF

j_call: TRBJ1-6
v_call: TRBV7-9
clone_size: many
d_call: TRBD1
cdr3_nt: TGTGCCAGCAGCTGGACAGGGCCTGGGGATTCACCCCTCCACTTT
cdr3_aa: CASSWTGPGDSPLHF

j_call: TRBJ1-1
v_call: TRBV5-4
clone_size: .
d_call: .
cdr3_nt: TGTGCCAGCAGCTTGGGAGGGGGTTTTAACGCTGAAGCTTTCTTT
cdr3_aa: CASSLGGGFNAEAFF